Listed below are T cell receptor beta chains from one sample, sequenced in a study of a mutant IDH1 vaccine in newly diagnosed glioma. Only in-frame clones appear in the TCRdb table, and some are missing; sequencing was by immunoSEQ multiplex PCR. The top ten clones hold 18% of a sample with roughly 41,000 clones, roughly 90% of them seen once. The sample was PBMCs, taken from a glioma patient treated with radiotherapy, temozolomide or both. The receptors derive from a man aged 18 to 29 with glioma. The CDR3 runs from the conserved cysteine through the conserved F or W. The order of the fields is CDR3 DNA, CDR3 protein, CDR3 length, clone size, V gene, D gene, J gene. The D gene is left open where the match is weak. The size of a clone is reported for some rows only, either as once, few or many, or as a class for expanded clones.

TGTGCCAGCAGCTCCCGACTGTCCTACAATGAGCAGTTCTTC | CASSSRLSYNEQFF | 14 | . | TRBV14 | . | TRBJ2-1
TGTGCCAGCAGTTTTAGGGGCAGGGGAGCCACTGAAGCTTTCTTT | CASSFRGRGATEAFF | 15 | . | TRBV27 | . | TRBJ1-1
TGTGCCAGCAGCCCAGGGGTGCTAGCGGGCCTAGTTTACAATGAGCAGTTCTTC | CASSPGVLAGLVYNEQFF | 18 | . | TRBV27 | TRBD2 | TRBJ2-1
TGTGCCAGTAGGCCATCCCGGGACAGGGGCCGGTCCAATCAGCCCCAGCATTTT | CASRPSRDRGRSNQPQHF | 18 | few | TRBV19 | TRBD1 | TRBJ1-5
TGTGCCAGTAGTACACAGGGGGCGATTAATGAGCAGTTCTTC | CASSTQGAINEQFF | 14 | . | TRBV19 | TRBD1 | TRBJ2-1
TGTGCCAGCAGTGGGATAGCGGGAGCACAGAGAACCGGGGAGCTGTTTTTT | CASSGIAGAQRTGELFF | 17 | . | TRBV28 | TRBD2 | TRBJ2-2
TGTGCCAGCAGCTTCGGGCCCCACACAGATACGCAGTATTTT | CASSFGPHTDTQYF | 14 | once | TRBV7-9 | . | TRBJ2-3
TGTGCCAGCAGTTACTCAGCGAACACTGAAGCTTTCTTT | CASSYSANTEAFF | 13 | . | TRBV2 | . | TRBJ1-1
TGCAGTGCTAGACAGGGTCTTGGCTACACCTTC | CSARQGLGYTF | 11 | . | TRBV20-1 | . | TRBJ1-2
TGTGCCAGCAGCTTAGGGTTGAGGGCCACTGAAGCTTTCTTT | CASSLGLRATEAFF | 14 | once | TRBV7-2 | . | TRBJ1-1
TGTGCCAGCAGTGACCGGTTCGCTGGGGGTGGCTACACCTTC | CASSDRFAGGGYTF | 14 | . | TRBV2 | . | TRBJ1-2
TGCGCCAGCAGCCAGGCTAGCGGGAGCCTCCTTCCAGAGACCCAGTACTTC | CASSQASGSLLPETQYF | 17 | once | TRBV4-1 | TRBD2 | TRBJ2-5
TGTGCCTGGAGGGCGACAGGGTACGAGACCCAGTACTTC | CAWRATGYETQYF | 13 | . | TRBV30 | TRBD1 | TRBJ2-5
TGTGCCAGCAGTGACTCGAGGGGGCTAAGGTATCGGGAGACCCAGTACTTC | CASSDSRGLRYRETQYF | 17 | . | TRBV6-4 | TRBD1 | TRBJ2-5
TGTGCCAGCAGCTTGGAAGTAGTTGGGCCCTACGAGCAGTACTTC | CASSLEVVGPYEQYF | 15 | . | TRBV5-4 | . | TRBJ2-7
TGTGCCAGCAGCTTGCGGTACACAAACAATGAGCAGTTCTTC | CASSLRYTNNEQFF | 14 | . | TRBV5-6 | . | TRBJ2-1
TGTGCCAGTAGTCGCCCTCTTGGGACAGCGGATCGGGAGCAGTACTTC | CASSRPLGTADREQYF | 16 | . | TRBV19 | TRBD1 | TRBJ2-7
TGTGCCAGCAGTGCAAGGGGACAGGGCGGGGGCTACACCTTC | CASSARGQGGGYTF | 14 | . | TRBV2 | TRBD1 | TRBJ1-2
TGTGCCAGCAGTTACTCAGCAGGGGGTGAAGGGGAAAAACTGTTTTTT | CASSYSAGGEGEKLFF | 16 | . | TRBV6-5 | TRBD1 | TRBJ1-4
TGTGCCAGTAGGTCCGGGGACCATGGCTACACCTTC | CASRSGDHGYTF | 12 | . | TRBV19 | . | TRBJ1-2
TGTGCCAGCAGCGCGACGGCGCCCGAGACCCAGTACTTC | CASSATAPETQYF | 13 | . | TRBV7-2 | . | TRBJ2-5
. | CASSSSSGKSTEAFF | 15 | . | TRBV27 | . | TRBJ1-1
TGTGCCTGGAGTCGCGGGACAGTCAATGAAAAACTGTTTTTT | CAWSRGTVNEKLFF | 14 | . | TRBV30 | TRBD1 | TRBJ1-4
TGTGCCAGTAGTATCGGGGACAGGGGAATCTATGGCTACACCTTC | CASSIGDRGIYGYTF | 15 | once | TRBV19 | TRBD1 | TRBJ1-2
TGTGCCAGCAGTTCCCCCAGAAACACCATATATTTT | CASSSPRNTIYF | 12 | . | TRBV6-5 | . | TRBJ1-3
TGTGCCAGCGCGAGAGGGAGGGCCACAGGGGAGCAGTTCTTC | CASARGRATGEQFF | 14 | . | TRBV9 | . | TRBJ2-1
TGTGCCAGCTCACTAGACAGGGGGCGCATTGAAGCTTTCTTT | CASSLDRGRIEAFF | 14 | . | TRBV18 | TRBD1 | TRBJ1-1
TGTGCCAGCAGCTTGGCAGTGAACACTGAAGCTTTCTTT | CASSLAVNTEAFF | 13 | . | TRBV5-5 | . | TRBJ1-1
TGTGCCAGCAGCGGTGCAGCGGGAGATCCTCTCTCTGGGGCCAACGTCCTGACTTTC | CASSGAAGDPLSGANVLTF | 19 | . | TRBV9 | TRBD2 | TRBJ2-6
TGCGCCAGCAGTCCACACAGGGGGGCCCTGGGCTATGGCTACACCTTC | CASSPHRGALGYGYTF | 16 | . | TRBV23-1 | TRBD1 | TRBJ1-2
TGTGCCAGCAGTAGCTTGGGGACTAATGAAAAACTGTTTTTT | CASSSLGTNEKLFF | 14 | . | TRBV7-9 | . | TRBJ1-4
TGTGCCAGCAGATTACTAGCGGCTACCGGGGAGCTGTTTTTT | CASRLLAATGELFF | 14 | . | TRBV6-1 | TRBD2 | TRBJ2-2
TGTGCCACCGGGACAGGCCAAGAGACCCAGTACTTC | CATGTGQETQYF | 12 | . | TRBV10-3 | TRBD1 | TRBJ2-5
TGTGCCAGCAGCCCCGACAGGGGGAACTATGGCTACACCTTC | CASSPDRGNYGYTF | 14 | . | TRBV5-4 | TRBD1 | TRBJ1-2
TGTGCCAGCAGTCCCGGGGCCGAATCCTACGAGCAGTACTTC | CASSPGAESYEQYF | 14 | . | TRBV27 | . | TRBJ2-7
TGCGCCAGCAGTCGCGGACAGGGGAGTTCACCCCTCCACTTT | CASSRGQGSSPLHF | 14 | . | TRBV5-1 | TRBD1 | TRBJ1-6
TGTGCCAGCTCACCACAACAGACGAATGAAGAGCAGTACTTC | CASSPQQTNEEQYF | 14 | . | TRBV18 | . | TRBJ2-7
TGTGCCAGCAGTTACACCAGGGCCGGATCTAACTATGGCTACACCTTC | CASSYTRAGSNYGYTF | 16 | once | TRBV6-5 | . | TRBJ1-2
TGTGCCAGCAGCATGAACCGGGCTACCAATCAGCCCCAGCATTTT | CASSMNRATNQPQHF | 15 | . | TRBV6-5 | . | TRBJ1-5
TGTGCCAGCTCACCATGGGGTGTAGGTAACTATGGCTACACCTTC | CASSPWGVGNYGYTF | 15 | . | TRBV18 | . | TRBJ1-2
TGCGCCAGCTATCTCGGGGGCGCGGACACTGAAGCTTTCTTT | CASYLGGADTEAFF | 14 | . | TRBV5-1 | . | TRBJ1-1
TGTGCCAGCAGTCCGTCTAGCGGGAGGGCCTACAATGAGCAGTTCTTC | CASSPSSGRAYNEQFF | 16 | . | TRBV2 | TRBD2 | TRBJ2-1
TGCGCCAGCAGCCAAGATAGGGCGGGAGGAGGCACCGGGGAGCTGTTTTTT | CASSQDRAGGGTGELFF | 17 | . | TRBV4-3 | TRBD2 | TRBJ2-2
TGTGCCAGCAGCTTCGATCTGCGGGAGATGGGCGGGGAGCTGTTTTTT | CASSFDLREMGGELFF | 16 | . | TRBV7-9 | TRBD2 | TRBJ2-2
TGTGCCAGCAGTCAGGAGCTCGGTCCTGAAGCTTTCTTT | CASSQELGPEAFF | 13 | . | TRBV2 | . | TRBJ1-1
TGTGCCTGGAGTTTAAACACAGATACGCAGTATTTT | CAWSLNTDTQYF | 12 | . | TRBV30 | . | TRBJ2-3
TGTGCCAGCAGCCAAGATTTACTAGCGGGGAACAATGAGCAGTTCTTC | CASSQDLLAGNNEQFF | 16 | . | TRBV4-2 | TRBD2 | TRBJ2-1
TGTGCCAGCAGTAACAAGGACTCTGGAAACACCATATATTTT | CASSNKDSGNTIYF | 14 | few | TRBV6-6 | . | TRBJ1-3
TGCGCCAGCAGCGTAGGGGGCGCAAACACCGGGGAGCTGTTTTTT | CASSVGGANTGELFF | 15 | once | TRBV5-1 | TRBD1 | TRBJ2-2
TGTGCCAGCAGTTGGGGACAGGTAGGGGAGACCCAGTACTTC | CASSWGQVGETQYF | 14 | . | TRBV6-1 | TRBD1 | TRBJ2-5
TGTGCCAGCAGCTTAACCCTTGCAGGGGGTGGCTACACCTTC | CASSLTLAGGGYTF | 14 | . | TRBV11-2 | TRBD1 | TRBJ1-2
TGCGCCAGCAGCCAAGATGAGGGGTCTAGAGGCTACACCTTC | CASSQDEGSRGYTF | 14 | . | TRBV4-1 | . | TRBJ1-2
TGTGCCAGCAGCCCGAGGTCAAGCTATGGCTACACCTTC | CASSPRSSYGYTF | 13 | . | TRBV27 | . | TRBJ1-2
TGTGCCATCAGTGACAGGGCGACTAACTATGGCTACACCTTC | CAISDRATNYGYTF | 14 | . | TRBV10-3 | . | TRBJ1-2
TGTGCCAGCAGCTTAGGATGGGGGAACACTGAAGCTTTCTTT | CASSLGWGNTEAFF | 14 | . | TRBV7-9 | . | TRBJ1-1